The entry below describes one TCR beta chain. Its antigen is not identified. The protocol was immunoSEQ multiplex PCR, while the TCRdb copy is restricted to in-frame clones and leaves out a portion. The sample records around 30,000 clones, about 75% being singletons. This record belongs to a study of vaccination effects on CD4 cells after COVID-19. Study-wide findings and caveats: Long after vaccination, the clones induced by infection and by vaccine shrank markedly in size. Missing from the study were early post-infection timepoints, and its convalescent patients were few.

This CDR3 has 17 amino acids. CDR1 and CDR2 from the germline V gene are SGHDT and YYEEEE. Unmatched junction bases numbered 4, after V lost 0 bases and J lost 1 base. Before sequencing took place, the ViraFEST assay used viral peptide pools to expand antigen-specific CD4+ T cells. Scientists isolated CD4+ T cells after a roughly nine-day culture period ended. Their SARS-CoV-2 infection, verified by PCR, occurred between March and December 2020. Half of the medium was exchanged for IL-2 medium on both days 3 and 7. The chain recombines TRBV5-6 with TRBJ2-5; TRBD2 aligns across 12 bases. This material consisted of CD4+ T cells from PBMCs cultured with SARS-CoV-2 spike peptides, taken before COVID-19 vaccination. The sequence was collected from a human donor who had a prior SARS-CoV-2 infection. CDR3 bases: TGTGCCAGCAGCTTGGGCCGGACTAGCGGGATCCAAGAGACCCAGTACTTC. Amino acids: CASSLGRTSGIQETQYF.